This T cell receptor beta chain was documented in a study of spatial heterogeneity in lung cancer. Across the study: Tumor-region counts of TCR transcripts tracked strongly with a T cell module score from matched bulk RNA-seq. Study-level results: Ubiquitous and regional nonsynonymous mutation counts were tracked by ubiquitous and regional expanded TCR counts, respectively. Expanded alpha and beta TCR counts within tumors tracked tumor mutation counts.

This clonotype has at least ten counts. What it binds is not known. CDR1 SGHRS and CDR2 YFSETQ come from the germline V gene. V gave up 9 bases and J gave up 2 bases; unmatched junction bases: 7. There are 14 residues in the CDR3. As to time point: sample taken at primary tumor resection. Frozen PBMC, nontumor lung or tumor provided whole RNA, which was sequenced unsorted. Individual TCR cDNA molecules each bore their own unique molecular identifier. MiXCR, applied by TCRdb to the 5' RACE reads, yields one record per CDR3 protein. Counted here are under 20,000 distinct CDR3 sequences, 6.2% occurring once; the ten biggest clones make up 5.5% to 8%.

The origin of this receptor is a male donor with early-stage non-small cell lung cancer. Sample: lung tumor tissue, taken at surgery. The gene calls are TRBV5-1 and TRBJ2-2; 7 nucleotides line up with TRBD1. The CDR3 is CAIRGPSNTGELFF. The DNA for the CDR3 is TGCGCCATTAGGGGGCCGAGTAACACCGGGGAGCTGTTTTTT.